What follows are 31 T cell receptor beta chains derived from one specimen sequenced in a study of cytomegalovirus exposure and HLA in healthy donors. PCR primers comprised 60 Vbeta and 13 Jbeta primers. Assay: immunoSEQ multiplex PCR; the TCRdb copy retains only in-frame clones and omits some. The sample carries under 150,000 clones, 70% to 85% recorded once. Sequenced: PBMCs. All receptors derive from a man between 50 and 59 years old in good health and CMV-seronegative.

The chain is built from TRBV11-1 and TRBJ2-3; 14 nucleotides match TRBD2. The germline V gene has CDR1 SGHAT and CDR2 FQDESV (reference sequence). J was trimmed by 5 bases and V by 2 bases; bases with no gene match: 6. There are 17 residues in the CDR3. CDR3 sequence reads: CASSLRGTSGSLDTQYF. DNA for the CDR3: TGTGCCAGCAGCTTACGTGGGACTAGCGGGAGTTTAGATACGCAGTATTTT.

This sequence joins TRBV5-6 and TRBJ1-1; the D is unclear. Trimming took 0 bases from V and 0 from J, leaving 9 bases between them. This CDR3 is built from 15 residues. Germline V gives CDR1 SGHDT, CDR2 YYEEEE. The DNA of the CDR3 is TGTGCCAGCAGCTTGGGCAGCAGGCTGAACACTGAAGCTTTCTTT. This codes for CASSLGSRLNTEAFF.

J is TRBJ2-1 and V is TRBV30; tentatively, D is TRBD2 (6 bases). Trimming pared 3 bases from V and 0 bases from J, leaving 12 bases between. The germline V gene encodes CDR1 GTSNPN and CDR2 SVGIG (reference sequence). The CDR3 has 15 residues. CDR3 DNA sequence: TGTGCCTGGAGCGATAGCGGTAGCTCCTACAATGAGCAGTTCTTC. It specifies CAWSDSGSSYNEQFF.

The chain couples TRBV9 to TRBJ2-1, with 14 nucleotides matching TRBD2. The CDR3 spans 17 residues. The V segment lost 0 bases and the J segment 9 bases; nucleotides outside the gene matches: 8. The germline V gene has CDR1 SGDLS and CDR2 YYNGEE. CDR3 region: CASSVGGTSGGTSEQFF. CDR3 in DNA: TGTGCCAGCAGCGTAGGCGGGACTAGCGGGGGAACTAGTGAGCAGTTCTTC. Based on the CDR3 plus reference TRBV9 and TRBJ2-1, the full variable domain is DSGVTQTPKHLITATGQRVTLRCSPRSGDLSVYWYQQSLDQGLQFLIQYYNGEERAKGNILERFSAQQFPDLHSELNLSSLELGDSALYFCASSVGGTSGGTSEQFFGPGTRLTVL.

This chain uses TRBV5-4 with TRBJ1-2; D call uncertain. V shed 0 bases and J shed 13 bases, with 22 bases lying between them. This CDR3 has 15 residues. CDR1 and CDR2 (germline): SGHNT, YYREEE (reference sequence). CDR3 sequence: CASSLAVVRGGHFTF. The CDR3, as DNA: TGTGCCAGCAGCTTGGCTGTAGTCCGGGGAGGGCACTTCACCTTC.

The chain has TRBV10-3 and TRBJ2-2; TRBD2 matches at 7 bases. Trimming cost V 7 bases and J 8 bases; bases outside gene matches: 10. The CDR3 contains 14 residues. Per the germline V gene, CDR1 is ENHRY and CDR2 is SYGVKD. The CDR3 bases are TGTGCCATCACCGGGGGAGCGGGAAAAGGGGAGCTGTTTTTT. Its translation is CAITGGAGKGELFF.

CDR3 sequence (DNA): TGTGCCAGCAGCCATCTTCCCCCCAACGACAGGGATGGTGGCTACACCTTC. Translating it yields CASSHLPPNDRDGGYTF. The chain couples TRBV9 to TRBJ1-2; TRBD1 aligns across 7 bases. This CDR3 is built from 17 residues. J lost 7 bases, V lost 4 bases, and 19 bases had no gene match. Germline CDR1 and CDR2: SGDLS and YYNGEE.

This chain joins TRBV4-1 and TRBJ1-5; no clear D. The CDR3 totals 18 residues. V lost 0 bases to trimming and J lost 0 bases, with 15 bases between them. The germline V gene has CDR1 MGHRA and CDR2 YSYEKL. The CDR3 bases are TGCGCCAGCAGCCAAGAACGAGTCCCGGGATATAGCAATCAGCCCCAGCATTTT. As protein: CASSQERVPGYSNQPQHF.

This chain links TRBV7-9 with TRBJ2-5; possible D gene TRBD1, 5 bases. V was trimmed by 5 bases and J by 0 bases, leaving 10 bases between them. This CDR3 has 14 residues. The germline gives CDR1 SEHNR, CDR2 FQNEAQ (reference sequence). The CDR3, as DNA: TGTGCCAGCAGCCAGACAGCGTACCAAGAGACCCAGTACTTC. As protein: CASSQTAYQETQYF.

The CDR3 DNA sequence: TGTGCCAGCAGCCAAGTTCCAGGGGCGGGCAATGAGCAGTTCTTC. Amino acid sequence: CASSQVPGAGNEQFF. The chain is built from TRBV14 and TRBJ2-1; maybe TRBD1 (6 bases). Germline CDR1 reads SGHDN; CDR2 reads FVKESK. This CDR3 region has 15 residues. With 1 base removed from V and 6 bases from J, the gap between germline ends came to 13 bases.

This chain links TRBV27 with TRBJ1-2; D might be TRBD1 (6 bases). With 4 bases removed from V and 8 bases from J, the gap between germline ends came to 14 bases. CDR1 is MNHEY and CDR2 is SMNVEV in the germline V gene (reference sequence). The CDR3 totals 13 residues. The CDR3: CASSYAGAAGYTF. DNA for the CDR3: TGTGCCAGCAGTTATGCAGGGGCTGCGGGCTACACCTTC.

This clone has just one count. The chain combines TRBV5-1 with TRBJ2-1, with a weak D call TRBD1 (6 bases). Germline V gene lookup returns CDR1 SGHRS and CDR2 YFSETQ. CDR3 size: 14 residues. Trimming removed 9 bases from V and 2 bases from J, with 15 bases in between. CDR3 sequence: CATGEGVTYNEQFF. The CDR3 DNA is TGCGCCACCGGCGAGGGGGTTACCTACAATGAGCAGTTCTTC.

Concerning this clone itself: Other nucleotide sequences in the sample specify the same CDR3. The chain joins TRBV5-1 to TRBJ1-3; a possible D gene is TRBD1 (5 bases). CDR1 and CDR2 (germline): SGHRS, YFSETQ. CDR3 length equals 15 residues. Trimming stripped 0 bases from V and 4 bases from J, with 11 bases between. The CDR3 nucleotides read TGCGCCAGCAGCTTGGGGCCAGGGCCCGGAAACACCATATATTTT. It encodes CASSLGPGPGNTIYF.

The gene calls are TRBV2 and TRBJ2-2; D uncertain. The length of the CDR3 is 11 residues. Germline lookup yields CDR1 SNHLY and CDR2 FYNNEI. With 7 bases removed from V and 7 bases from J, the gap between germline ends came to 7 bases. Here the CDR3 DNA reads TGTGCCAGCAATAATATCGGGGAGCTGTTTTTT. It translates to CASNNIGELFF. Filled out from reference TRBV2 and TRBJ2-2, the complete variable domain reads EPEVTQTPSHQVTQMGQEVILRCVPISNHLYFYWYRQILGQKVEFLVSFYNNEISEKSEIFDDQFSVERPDGSNFTLKIRSTKLEDSAMYFCASNNIGELFFGEGSRLTVL.

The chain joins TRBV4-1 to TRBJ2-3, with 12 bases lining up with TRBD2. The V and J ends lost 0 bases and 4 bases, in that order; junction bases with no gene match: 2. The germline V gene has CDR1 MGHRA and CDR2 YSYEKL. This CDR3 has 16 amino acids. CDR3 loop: CASSQETSGGADTQYF. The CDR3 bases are TGCGCCAGCAGCCAAGAGACTAGCGGGGGAGCAGATACGCAGTATTTT.

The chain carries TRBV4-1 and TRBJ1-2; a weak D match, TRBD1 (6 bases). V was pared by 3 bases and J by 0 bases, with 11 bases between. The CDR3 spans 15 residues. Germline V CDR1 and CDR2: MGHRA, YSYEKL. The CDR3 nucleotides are TGCGCCAGCAGCCATACCAGGGGTTCTAACTATGGCTACACCTTC. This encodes CASSHTRGSNYGYTF.

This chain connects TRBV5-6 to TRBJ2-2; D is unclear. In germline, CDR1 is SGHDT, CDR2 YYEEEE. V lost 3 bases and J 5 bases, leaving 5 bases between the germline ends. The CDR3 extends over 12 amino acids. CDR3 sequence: CASSSTTGELFF. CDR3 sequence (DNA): TGTGCCAGCAGCTCAACTACCGGGGAGCTGTTTTTT.

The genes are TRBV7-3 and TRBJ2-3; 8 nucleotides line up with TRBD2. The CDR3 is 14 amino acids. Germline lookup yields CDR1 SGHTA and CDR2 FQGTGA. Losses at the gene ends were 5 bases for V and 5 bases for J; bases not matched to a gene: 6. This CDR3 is CASSRSGGGDTQYF. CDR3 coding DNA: TGTGCCAGCAGCCGAAGCGGGGGTGGAGATACGCAGTATTTT.

CDR3 nucleotides: TGCGCCAGCAGCTCCCAAGGGGGCGGGAGCACAGATACGCAGTATTTT. Protein product: CASSSQGGGSTDTQYF. The chain uses TRBV5-1 and TRBJ2-3, with 7 bases aligning to TRBD1. The ends lost 3 bases at V and 0 bases at J; junction bases unmatched: 7. Germline-derived CDR1 and CDR2 are SGHRS and YFSETQ. The CDR3 is made up of 16 amino acids. The entire variable domain, with the rest obtained from reference TRBV5-1 and TRBJ2-3, is as follows: KAGVTQTPRYLIKTRGQQVTLSCSPISGHRSVSWYQQTPGQGLQFLFEYFSETQRNKGNFPGRFSGRQFSNSRSEMNVSTLELGDSALYLCASSSQGGGSTDTQYFGPGTRLTVL.

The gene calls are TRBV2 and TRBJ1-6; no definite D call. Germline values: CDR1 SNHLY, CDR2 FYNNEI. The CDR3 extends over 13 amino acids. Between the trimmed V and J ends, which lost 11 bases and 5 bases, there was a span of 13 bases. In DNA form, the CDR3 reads TGTGCCTGCGGACTACAAGATAATTCACCCCTCCACTTT. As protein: CACGLQDNSPLHF.

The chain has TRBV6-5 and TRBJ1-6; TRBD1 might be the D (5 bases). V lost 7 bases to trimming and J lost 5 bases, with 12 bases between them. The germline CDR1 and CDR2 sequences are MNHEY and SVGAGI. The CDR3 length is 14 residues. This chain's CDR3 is CASITSGHNSPLHF. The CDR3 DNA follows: TGTGCCAGCATAACCTCAGGGCATAATTCACCCCTCCACTTT.

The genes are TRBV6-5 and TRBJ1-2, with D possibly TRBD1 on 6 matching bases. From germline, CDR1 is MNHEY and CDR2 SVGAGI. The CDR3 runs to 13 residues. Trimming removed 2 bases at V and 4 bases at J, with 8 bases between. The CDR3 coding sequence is TGTGCCAGCAGTTACGAAGGGGGCTATGGCTACACCTTC. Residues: CASSYEGGYGYTF.

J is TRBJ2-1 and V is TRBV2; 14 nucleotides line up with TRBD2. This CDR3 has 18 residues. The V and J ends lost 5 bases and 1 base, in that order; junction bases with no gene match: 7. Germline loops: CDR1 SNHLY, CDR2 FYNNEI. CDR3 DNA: TGTGCCAGCAGTCGTGGGACTAGCGGGGGTTTGTCCTACAATGAGCAGTTCTTC. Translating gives CASSRGTSGGLSYNEQFF.

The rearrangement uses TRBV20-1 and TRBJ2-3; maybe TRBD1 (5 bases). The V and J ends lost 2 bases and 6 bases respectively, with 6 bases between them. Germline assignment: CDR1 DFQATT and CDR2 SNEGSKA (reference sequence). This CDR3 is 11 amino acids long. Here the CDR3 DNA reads TGCAGTGCTAGAAAGGGGGATACGCAGTATTTT. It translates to CSARKGDTQYF.

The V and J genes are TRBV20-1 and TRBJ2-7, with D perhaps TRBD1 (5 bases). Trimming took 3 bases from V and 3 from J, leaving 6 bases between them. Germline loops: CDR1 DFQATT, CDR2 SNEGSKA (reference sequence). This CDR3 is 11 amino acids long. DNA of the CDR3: TGCAGTGCTAGGCAGGGCTACGAGCAGTACTTC. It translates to CSARQGYEQYF.

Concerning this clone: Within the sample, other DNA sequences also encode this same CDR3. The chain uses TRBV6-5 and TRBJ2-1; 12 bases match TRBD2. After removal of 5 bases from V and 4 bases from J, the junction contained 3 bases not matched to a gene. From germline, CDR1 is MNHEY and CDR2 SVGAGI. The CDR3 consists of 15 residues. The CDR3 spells CASSKTSGGYNEQFF. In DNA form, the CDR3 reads TGTGCCAGCAGTAAGACTAGCGGGGGATACAATGAGCAGTTCTTC.

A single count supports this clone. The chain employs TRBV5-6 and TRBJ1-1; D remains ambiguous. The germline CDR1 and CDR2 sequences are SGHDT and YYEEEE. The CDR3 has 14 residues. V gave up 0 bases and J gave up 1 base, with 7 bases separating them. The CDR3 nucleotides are TGTGCCAGCAGCTTGGACCGGAGGAACACTGAAGCTTTCTTT. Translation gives CASSLDRRNTEAFF. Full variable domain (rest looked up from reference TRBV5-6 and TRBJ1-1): DAGVTQSPTHLIKTRGQQVTLRCSPKSGHDTVSWYQQALGQGPQFIFQYYEEEERQRGNFPDRFSGHQFPNYSSELNVNALLLGDSALYLCASSLDRRNTEAFFGQGTRLTVV.

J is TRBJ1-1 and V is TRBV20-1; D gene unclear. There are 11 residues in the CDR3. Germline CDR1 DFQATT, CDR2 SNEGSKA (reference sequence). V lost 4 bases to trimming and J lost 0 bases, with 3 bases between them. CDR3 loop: CSAIMNTEAFF. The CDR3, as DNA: TGCAGTGCTATAATGAACACTGAAGCTTTCTTT.

CDR3 region: CASSFGQTYEQYF. CDR3 in DNA: TGCGCCAGCAGTTTTGGACAGACCTACGAGCAGTACTTC. V usage is TRBV5-1 and J usage is TRBJ2-7; possibly TRBD1 for D (6 bases). Germline values: CDR1 SGHRS, CDR2 YFSETQ. This CDR3 spans 13 amino acids. Trimming cost V 5 bases and J 2 bases, with 11 bases left between them.

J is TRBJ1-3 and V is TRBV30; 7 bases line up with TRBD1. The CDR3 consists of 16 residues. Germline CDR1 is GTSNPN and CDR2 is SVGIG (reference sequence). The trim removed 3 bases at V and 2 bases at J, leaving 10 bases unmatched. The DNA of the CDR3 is TGTGCCTGGAGCAACGAGGACAGGAACGCTGGAAACACCATATATTTT. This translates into CAWSNEDRNAGNTIYF.

CDR3 DNA sequence: TGTGCCAGCAGCTGGGACAGCCTTAACTATGGCTACACCTTC. Protein product: CASSWDSLNYGYTF. V usage is TRBV6-5 and J usage is TRBJ1-2, with 7 bases lining up with TRBD1. Germline CDR1 MNHEY, CDR2 SVGAGI. Unmatched junction bases numbered 5, after V lost 6 bases and J lost 1 base. The CDR3 runs to 14 residues.